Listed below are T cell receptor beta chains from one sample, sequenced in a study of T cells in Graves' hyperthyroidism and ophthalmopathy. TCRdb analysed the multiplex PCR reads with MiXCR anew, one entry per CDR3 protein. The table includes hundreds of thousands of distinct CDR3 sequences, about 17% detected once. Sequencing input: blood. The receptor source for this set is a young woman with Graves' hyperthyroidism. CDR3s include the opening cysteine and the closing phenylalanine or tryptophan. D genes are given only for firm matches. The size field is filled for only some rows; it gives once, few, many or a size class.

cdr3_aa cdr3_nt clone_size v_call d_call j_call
CASSQVTAGVTGELFF TGCGCCAGCAGCCAAGTTACAGCGGGAGTGACCGGGGAGCTGTTTTTT NA TRBV4-1 TRBD2 TRBJ2-2
CASSPTPHASGSIGVNVLTF TGTGCCAGCAGCCCAACCCCCCACGCTAGCGGGAGTATTGGGGTCAACGTCCTGACTTTC NA TRBV4-2 TRBD2 TRBJ2-6
CASRVRDRNTGELFF TGTGCCAGCAGAGTTCGGGACAGAAACACCGGGGAGCTGTTTTTT NA TRBV12-3/TRBV12-4 TRBD1 TRBJ2-2
CASSPHARWETQYF TGTGCCAGCAGTCCCCACGCAAGGTGGGAGACCCAGTACTTC NA TRBV28 NA TRBJ2-5
CASSQEGYGDNYGYTF TGCGCCAGCAGCCAAGAGGGATATGGAGACAACTATGGCTACACCTTC NA TRBV4-1 NA TRBJ1-2
CASSLVPNSYNEQFF TGTGCCAGCAGCTTGGTTCCCAACTCCTACAATGAGCAGTTCTTC few TRBV5-5 NA TRBJ2-1
CASSLQGSAHGTEAFF TGCGCCAGCAGCTTACAGGGGTCCGCTCATGGAACTGAAGCTTTCTTT NA TRBV5-1 TRBD1 TRBJ1-1
CASSEMGKTEAFF TGTGCCAGCAGTGAAATGGGGAAGACTGAAGCTTTCTTT many TRBV2 NA TRBJ1-1
CASSVLGNPYEQYF TGTGCCAGCAGCGTCTTAGGGAACCCCTACGAGCAGTACTTC few TRBV9 NA TRBJ2-7
CSAGQRTGVPNEKLFF TGCAGTGCTGGACAGAGGACAGGGGTCCCTAATGAAAAACTGTTTTTT many TRBV20-1 TRBD1 TRBJ1-4
CASSSGAVTEKLFF TGTGCCAGCAGCTCCGGGGCCGTAACTGAAAAACTGTTTTTT many TRBV28 NA TRBJ1-4
CASSPDRVNSPLHF TGTGCCAGCAGCCCCGACAGGGTGAATTCACCCCTCCACTTT NA TRBV5-5 TRBD1 TRBJ1-6
CASSLAVGLADTGELFF TGCGCCAGCAGCTTGGCAGTTGGACTAGCGGACACCGGGGAGCTGTTTTTT many TRBV5-1 TRBD2 TRBJ2-2
CASSHSSGWQFF TGTGCCAGCAGCCACTCTAGCGGGTGGCAGTTCTTC many TRBV3-1 TRBD2 TRBJ2-1
CASSLEFEAGYGYTF TGTGCCAGCAGCTTAGAATTTGAGGCAGGTTATGGCTACACCTTC many TRBV7-9 NA TRBJ1-2
CASSLLGGSGTEAFF TGTGCCAGCAGCTTGCTAGGGGGCTCGGGCACTGAAGCTTTCTTT NA TRBV7-3 TRBD1 TRBJ1-1
CASRPTGQFNQPQHF TGTGCCAGCAGACCAACCGGGCAGTTCAATCAGCCCCAGCATTTT many TRBV28 NA TRBJ1-5
CASSPLRDTEAFF TGTGCCAGCTCACCACTCAGGGACACTGAAGCTTTCTTT many TRBV18 NA TRBJ1-1
CASSVRTGQETQYF TGTGCCAGCAGCGTCAGAACCGGGCAAGAGACCCAGTACTTC few TRBV13 NA TRBJ2-5
CASVGGAQDTEAFF TGCGCCAGTGTCGGGGGGGCGCAGGACACTGAAGCTTTCTTT many TRBV5-1 NA TRBJ1-1
CATSDFGYGYNEQFF TGTGCCACCAGTGATTTTGGGTATGGCTACAATGAGCAGTTCTTC many TRBV24-1 NA TRBJ2-1
CASTPGLTYEQYF TGTGCCAGCACTCCGGGACTAACCTACGAGCAGTACTTC many TRBV28 TRBD2 TRBJ2-7
CASRRQGGSYEQYF TGTGCCAGCCGAAGGCAGGGTGGATCCTACGAGCAGTACTTC many TRBV12-3/TRBV12-4 NA TRBJ2-7